Listed here are 15 T cell receptor beta chains from one sample, sequenced in a study of blood T cells in healthy people across ages (dated by TCRdb to between 2014 and 2017). Library creation used 5' RACE. Sequencing used an Illumina HiSeq 2500. A second about 7 to 12 cycle PCR used a sample-barcoded 5' primer and a J-beta primer mix. Starting from the raw public reads, TCRdb applied fastp trimming at Q25, assembled clones with MiXCR and retained in-frame beta chains. Rows with one shared CDR3 protein collapse into an entry with the most common genes and DNA. The sample table records around 1,000,000 distinct CDR3 sequences; roughly two fifths of these occur just once. Over 10% of the sample comes from the top ten. Sequencing was carried out using blood. These receptors were obtained from a man between 18 and 35 years old in good health.

V and J are TRBV2 and TRBJ1-1; 9 bases agree with TRBD1. The CDR3 contains 15 residues. V shed 1 base and J 4 bases; nucleotides not matched to a gene: 4. CDR1 is SNHLY, CDR2 FYNNEI, per germline. CDR3 protein: CASSEVGTGSTEAFF. In DNA form, the CDR3 reads TGTGCCAGCAGTGAAGTCGGGACAGGGAGCACTGAAGCTTTCTTT.

This clonotype occurred a few times. The rearrangement uses TRBV7-9 and TRBJ2-1; unclear D gene. V was pared by 0 bases and J by 9 bases, with 15 bases between. The V gene's germline CDR1 is SEHNR and CDR2 FQNEAQ (reference sequence). The CDR3 is 15 residues long. The CDR3 DNA reads TGTGCCAGCAGCTTAGCGTCTAGTGAATTGGGTGAGCAGTTCTTC. Amino acid sequence: CASSLASSELGEQFF.

The chain uses TRBV25-1 and TRBJ1-1, with TRBD1 as a possible D gene (5 bases). V was pared by 1 base and J by 5 bases, with 14 bases between. Germline loops: CDR1 MGHDK, CDR2 SYGVNS. The CDR3 covers 15 residues. DNA of the CDR3: TGTGCCAGCAGTGAATCTGCGGGGCAAGGAACTGAAGCTTTCTTT. This translates into CASSESAGQGTEAFF.

This clonotype was seen once. This chain links TRBV7-2 with TRBJ2-7, with D possibly being TRBD2 (6 bases). With the DNA end fitting TRBJ2-5 better, the J assignment may be wrong. CDR3 length: 14 residues. CDR1 is SGHTA, CDR2 FQGNSA, per germline. The CDR3 nucleotides read TGTGCCAGCAGCTTAGCTGAAGGGAGGGAGACCCAGTACTTC. It is translated as CASSLAEGRETQYF.

This chain uses TRBV7-2 with TRBJ1-4, with a weak D call TRBD1 (6 bases). Germline V gene sequence: CDR1 SGHTA, CDR2 FQGNSA. The V end lost 1 base, the J end lost 2 bases, and 8 bases lay between the germline ends. The CDR3 length is 15 residues. The CDR3 loop reads CASSLGGRTNEKLFF. The CDR3 region has the DNA TGTGCCAGCAGCTTAGGGGGGCGGACTAATGAAAAACTGTTTTTT.

This clonotype showed up just a few times. This chain uses TRBV7-9 with TRBJ2-3; D is possibly TRBD2 (6 bases). The CDR3 extends over 15 amino acids. The germline CDR1 and CDR2 sequences are SEHNR and FQNEAQ (reference sequence). V lost 6 bases and J lost 1, with 14 bases in between. The CDR3, as DNA: TGTGCCAGCAGACTAGGGAGGTTGGGCACAGATACGCAGTATTTT. This translates into CASRLGRLGTDTQYF. Using reference TRBV7-9 and TRBJ2-3 for the parts outside the CDR3, the full variable domain is DTGVSQNPRHKITKRGQNVTFRCDPISEHNRLYWYRQTLGQGPEFLTYFQNEAQLEKSRLLSDRFSAERPKGSFSTLEIQRTEQGDSAMYLCASRLGRLGTDTQYFGPGTRLTVL.

The chain is built from TRBV4-2 and TRBJ1-4; no clear D. Germline V gives CDR1 LGHNA, CDR2 YNFKEQ. This CDR3 is built from 17 residues. Trimming stripped 0 bases from V and 7 bases from J, with 18 bases between. CDR3 amino acids: CASSQDSFPGPREKLFF. In DNA, the CDR3 is TGTGCCAGCAGCCAAGATTCGTTTCCGGGTCCGCGTGAAAAACTGTTTTTT.

This clonotype was seen a few times. The V call is TRBV28, the J call TRBJ1-2; D is possibly TRBD1 (5 bases). This CDR3 contains 17 residues. Looked up from germline, CDR1 is MDHEN and CDR2 is SYDVKM. V lost 2 bases and J 0 bases, leaving 16 bases between the germline ends. DNA for the CDR3: TGTGCCAGCAGTTTAGGTTTAGGGGCAGAATCTAACTATGGCTACACCTTC. It yields the protein CASSLGLGAESNYGYTF.

The V gene is TRBV27, the J gene TRBJ2-2, with 9 positions matching TRBD1. With V trimmed by 5 bases and J by 4 bases, 5 bases remained unmatched. The germline gives CDR1 MNHEY, CDR2 SMNVEV (reference sequence). The CDR3 extends over 15 amino acids. The CDR3 reads CASSGDRVTTGELFF. The CDR3 region has the DNA TGTGCCAGCAGTGGGGACAGGGTCACCACCGGGGAGCTGTTTTTT.

This clonotype was counted a few times. The chain employs TRBV6-5 and TRBJ2-1, with D unclear. This CDR3 region has 11 residues. Germline CDR1 is MNHEY and CDR2 is SVGAGI. V lost 0 bases and J lost 14, with 8 bases in between. CDR3 sequence reads: CASSYSNVKFF. In DNA form, the CDR3 reads TGTGCCAGCAGTTACTCGAACGTTAAGTTCTTC.

The chain couples TRBV9 to TRBJ2-3; D might be TRBD2 (5 bases). This CDR3 comprises 15 residues. Germline V lookup: CDR1 SGDLS, CDR2 YYNGEE. V lost 0 bases and J 5 bases, leaving 13 bases between the germline ends. Written as DNA, the CDR3 is TGTGCCAGCAGCGTAGGGCAGGAGGCAAGAGATACGCAGTATTTT. It translates to CASSVGQEARDTQYF.

The CDR3 bases are TGTGCCAGCAGCTCGCAGGGGGGACAGAACACTGAAGCTTTCTTT. Its protein product is CASSSQGGQNTEAFF. This rearrangement joins TRBV7-9 to TRBJ1-1; 7 bases align to TRBD1. V shed 4 bases and J 1 base; nucleotides not matched to a gene: 6. Germline V gives CDR1 SEHNR, CDR2 FQNEAQ (reference sequence). The CDR3 sequence is 15 residues long.

CDR3 DNA: TGCAGTGCCAAGGACGGGACAGGGTATGGCTACACCTTC. This sequence encodes CSAKDGTGYGYTF. This rearrangement joins TRBV20-1 to TRBJ1-2; 9 bases are a match to TRBD1. V trimming: 6 bases; J trimming: 5 bases; junction bases outside the gene matches: 7. The CDR3 length is 13 residues. Germline assignment: CDR1 DFQATT and CDR2 SNEGSKA (reference sequence).

This clonotype showed up many times. The rearrangement links TRBV4-2 to TRBJ1-5; 8 bases map to TRBD1. Germline CDR1 reads LGHNA; CDR2 reads YNFKEQ. V lost 3 bases, J lost 5 bases, and 3 bases stayed unmatched. The CDR3 is 14 amino acids. This CDR3 is CASSQDREDQPQHF. CDR3 DNA: TGTGCCAGCAGCCAGGACAGGGAAGATCAGCCCCAGCATTTT.

The J gene is TRBJ1-2, the V gene TRBV7-2; TRBD1 aligns across 9 bases. The CDR3 is 17 residues long. Trimming removed 10 bases from V and 4 bases from J; junction bases left unmatched: 19. Germline CDR1 is SGHTA and CDR2 is FQGNSA. The CDR3 spells CATNRPVQGARGYGYTF. In nucleotides, the CDR3 is TGTGCCACAAATAGACCGGTACAGGGGGCGCGAGGCTATGGCTACACCTTC.